Below are 9 T cell receptor beta chains sequenced from a single sample in a study of identifying expanded T cells in peripheral blood. Method: immunoSEQ multiplex PCR; TCRdb's copy keeps in-frame clones and lacks some. This table has around 85,000 clones, about 88% appearing once. The sequenced material came from blood. Source of these receptors: a person between 18 and 75 years old in good health.

The rearrangement uses TRBV11-2 and TRBJ2-3, with D possibly TRBD2 on 6 matching bases. This CDR3 is built from 15 residues. V was trimmed by 1 base and J by 7 bases, leaving 15 bases between them. CDR1 SGHAT and CDR2 FQNNGV come from the germline V gene. Here the CDR3 reads CASSLAGGTLYTQYF. CDR3 nucleotides: TGTGCCAGCAGCTTAGCCGGGGGTACTCTGTATACGCAGTATTTT.

The chain has TRBV5-1 and TRBJ2-1, with 9 bases lining up with TRBD1. CDR1 is SGHRS, CDR2 YFSETQ, per germline. Losses at the gene ends were 0 bases for V and 6 bases for J; bases not matched to a gene: 7. The CDR3 length is 16 residues. The CDR3 DNA follows: TGCGCCAGCAGCTTGGATAGGACAGGGGTTGGCAATGAGCAGTTCTTC. It is translated as CASSLDRTGVGNEQFF.

This clone was found a few times. The V gene is TRBV7-6, the J gene TRBJ2-3; the D is unclear. The V end was cut by 5 bases, the J end by 5 bases, with 2 bases between. There are 10 residues in the CDR3. CDR1 is SGHVS, CDR2 FNYEAQ, per germline. CDR3 protein: CASSGDTQYF. The CDR3 DNA follows: TGTGCCAGCAGCGGAGATACGCAGTATTTT.

The chain recombines TRBV9 with TRBJ2-3; the D gene is possibly TRBD2 (6 bases). Germline values: CDR1 SGDLS, CDR2 YYNGEE. The CDR3 spans 16 residues. V was pared by 2 bases and J by 0 bases, with 13 bases between. Written as DNA, the CDR3 is TGTGCCAGCAGCGTCGGGGGACCACAGAGCACAGATACGCAGTATTTT. This translates into CASSVGGPQSTDTQYF. The complete variable domain, with remaining parts taken from reference TRBV9 and TRBJ2-3, reads DSGVTQTPKHLITATGQRVTLRCSPRSGDLSVYWYQQSLDQGLQFLIQYYNGEERAKGNILERFSAQQFPDLHSELNLSSLELGDSALYFCASSVGGPQSTDTQYFGPGTRLTVL.

With respect to this clone: Other DNA sequences in this sample translate to the same CDR3. The rearrangement links TRBV15 to TRBJ1-2; D might be TRBD1 (5 bases). The V end was cut by 1 base, the J end by 4 bases, with 16 bases between. The CDR3 has 16 amino acids. The germline V gene encodes CDR1 LNHNV and CDR2 YYDKDF (reference sequence). CDR3 in amino acids: CATSRGPQVIGYGYTF. CDR3 DNA sequence: TGTGCCACCAGCAGAGGGCCACAGGTGATCGGCTATGGCTACACCTTC.

The CDR3 DNA sequence: TGTGCCAGCAGCTACGGGACGGCAACTAATGAAAAACTGTTTTTT. As protein: CASSYGTATNEKLFF. The chain employs TRBV6-5 and TRBJ1-4; the D gene is possibly TRBD1 (5 bases). With 6 bases removed from V and 0 bases from J, the gap between germline ends came to 11 bases. Germline V gene data show CDR1 as MNHEY and CDR2 as SVGAGI. The CDR3 is 15 residues long.

The J gene is TRBJ2-3, the V gene TRBV27; 10 positions agree with TRBD2. The CDR3 contains 18 residues. The V gene's germline CDR1 is MNHEY and CDR2 SMNVEV (reference sequence). The junction had 9 bases not matched to a gene; V was cut back by 1 base and J by 2 bases. The CDR3 coding sequence is TGTGCCAGCAGTTTATACATGGGGCTAGCGGGGGACACAGATACGCAGTATTTT. It translates to CASSLYMGLAGDTDTQYF.

The rearrangement uses TRBV29-1 and TRBJ2-7, with D possibly being TRBD2 (5 bases). The germline V gene encodes CDR1 SQVTM and CDR2 ANQGSEA. There are 14 residues in the CDR3. Trimming left V 1 base short and J 2 bases short, with 12 bases between. Here the CDR3 reads CSVEGLGVAYEQYF. Written as DNA, the CDR3 is TGCAGCGTTGAAGGTCTCGGGGTTGCCTACGAGCAGTACTTC.

This clone turned up a few times. The chain combines TRBV18 with TRBJ2-7; perhaps TRBD1 as D (6 bases). Germline CDR1 KGHSH, CDR2 LQKENI. V lost 2 bases, J lost 2 bases, and 10 bases lay in between. The CDR3 runs to 14 residues. In nucleotides, the CDR3 is TGTGCCAGCTCACCAAACAGGGACGCCTACGAGCAGTACTTC. It translates to CASSPNRDAYEQYF.